The TCR beta chain under discussion was sequenced for a study of PD-L1 blockade in urothelial cancer. Study information: Analyzed time points were 3 weeks (second dose) and 6 weeks after therapy began. A median approximately 140,000 T cells were found in blood samples. Whole-study findings and limits: Enhanced expansion of tumor-associated blood clones at 3 weeks characterized durable-benefit patients.

Comments on this clone: Its antigen is currently unknown.

Described time point: pretreatment peripheral blood. Spiking of synthetic TCR analog templates was performed in each PCR. Generated by immunoSEQ multiplex PCR, the TCRdb table keeps only in-frame clones and is missing some. Counted here are about 51,000 clones, around 83% occurring once; the ten biggest clones make up around 22%. The source material was PBMCs, sampled around atezolizumab (anti-PD-L1) treatment. The receptor was isolated from a man between 60 and 70 years old with urothelial cancer.

The CDR3 coding sequence is TGCGCCAGCAGCTTGCCGGGACAGACCGCAGATACGCAGTATTTT. It encodes CASSLPGQTADTQYF. V and J are TRBV5-1 and TRBJ2-3; 7 bases fit TRBD1. The germline gives CDR1 SGHRS, CDR2 YFSETQ. Trimming took 1 base from V and 4 from J; bases not matched to a gene: 6. This CDR3 is built from 15 residues.